This TCR beta chain was obtained from a study of CD4 T cells in relation to SARS-CoV-2 and coronaviruses. Study summary: Shared crossreactive spike epitopes were mapped to their HLA restriction.

Naive and memory CD4+ T cell DNA was deep-sequenced without culture. Libraries were prepared by immunoSEQ multiplex PCR; TCRdb keeps only in-frame clonotypes and omits some of them. The sample holds 58,000 or so clones, about 92% seen once. The CDR3 covers 12 residues. Deletions cut 2 bases from V and 7 bases from J, with 9 bases between. Germline CDR1 reads SGDLS; CDR2 reads YYNGEE. The sequenced material came from naive CD4+ T cells from PBMCs. The subset was: naive CD4+ T cells isolated by negative enrichment. The TCR sequence derives from an adult with COVID-19. The V and J genes are TRBV9 and TRBJ1-2; possibly TRBD1 for D (6 bases). In nucleotides, the CDR3 is TGTGCCAGCAGCGTGGCAGGGGCTGGCTACACCTTC. It is translated as CASSVAGAGYTF.